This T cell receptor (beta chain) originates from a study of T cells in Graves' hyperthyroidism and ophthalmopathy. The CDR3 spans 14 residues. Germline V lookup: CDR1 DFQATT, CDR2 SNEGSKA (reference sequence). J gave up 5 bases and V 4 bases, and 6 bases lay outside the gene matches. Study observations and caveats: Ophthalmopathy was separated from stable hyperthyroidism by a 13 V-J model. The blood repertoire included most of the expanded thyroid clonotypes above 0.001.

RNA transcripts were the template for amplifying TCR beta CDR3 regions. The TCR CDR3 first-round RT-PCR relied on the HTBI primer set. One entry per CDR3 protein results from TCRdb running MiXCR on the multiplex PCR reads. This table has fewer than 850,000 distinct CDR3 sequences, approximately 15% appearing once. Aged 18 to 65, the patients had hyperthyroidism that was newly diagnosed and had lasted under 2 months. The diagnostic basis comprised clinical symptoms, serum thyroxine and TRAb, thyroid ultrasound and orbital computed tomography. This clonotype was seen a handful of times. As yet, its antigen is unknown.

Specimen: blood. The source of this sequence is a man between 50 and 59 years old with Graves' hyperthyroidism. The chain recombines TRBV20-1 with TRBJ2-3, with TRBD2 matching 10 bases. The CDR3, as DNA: TGCAGTGCTATACTAGCGGGAAAAGGAGATACGCAGTATTTT. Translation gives CSAILAGKGDTQYF.